A single sample gave rise to the 5 T cell receptor beta chains below, sequenced in a study of blood T cell repertoires in COVID-19. TCRdb keeps only in-frame clones here, not all; method: immunoSEQ multiplex PCR. Of some 80,000 clones in the sample, roughly 92% were seen once. The sequenced sample consisted of peripheral blood. The receptors come from a man aged 45-65 years with COVID-19, enrolled during active disease.

The chain is built from TRBV3-1 (or the pseudogene TRBV3-2) and TRBJ1-2; D remains ambiguous. The CDR3 contains 15 residues. V was cut by 1 base and J by 4 bases, with 13 bases left in between. In germline, CDR1 is LGHDT, CDR2 YNNKEL (reference sequence). The DNA of the CDR3 is TGTGCCAGCAGCCAAGGGACTCCCGGATTCTATGGCTACACCTTC. This translates into CASSQGTPGFYGYTF.

This clone has a single count. CDR3 nucleotide sequence: TGTGCCTGGAGGACACCAACGAACACCGGGGAGCTGTTTTTT. As protein: CAWRTPTNTGELFF. The V gene is TRBV30, the J gene TRBJ2-2; no clear D. Germline V CDR1 and CDR2: GTSNPN, SVGIG (reference sequence). This CDR3 contains 14 residues. V was pared by 3 bases and J by 0 bases, with 8 bases between.

This rearrangement joins TRBV28 to TRBJ1-2; weak D call: TRBD1 (6 bases). Germline V gene lookup returns CDR1 MDHEN and CDR2 SYDVKM. The length of the CDR3 is 15 residues. V lost 2 bases and J lost 1, with 11 bases in between. CDR3: CASSLLRTVNYGYTF. The CDR3 coding sequence is TGTGCCAGCAGTTTACTCCGGACAGTTAACTATGGCTACACCTTC.

This rearrangement joins TRBV19 to TRBJ2-5; D is possibly TRBD2 (6 bases). V gave up 4 bases and J gave up 2 bases, with 8 bases separating them. Germline values: CDR1 LNHDA, CDR2 SQIVND (reference sequence). The CDR3 spans 13 residues. The CDR3 protein is CASSRGLQETQYF. The CDR3 nucleotides are TGTGCCAGTAGTAGGGGACTGCAAGAGACCCAGTACTTC. Together with reference TRBV19 and TRBJ2-5, the CDR3 gives the full variable domain: DGGITQSPKYLFRKEGQNVTLSCEQNLNHDAMYWYRQDPGQGLRLIYYSQIVNDFQKGDIAEGYSVSREKKESFPLTVTSAQKNPTAFYLCASSRGLQETQYFGPGTRLLVL.

The gene calls are TRBV11-2 and TRBJ1-4; D unresolved. This CDR3 contains 13 residues. The germline V and J ends were trimmed by 4 bases and 8 bases, with 11 bases remaining between them. Per germline, CDR1 SGHAT and CDR2 FQNNGV. The CDR3 protein is CASSSRAGEKLFF. CDR3 DNA sequence: TGTGCCAGCAGCTCAAGGGCGGGGGAAAAACTGTTTTTT.